Listed here is a single T cell receptor beta chain. This entry comes from a study of blood T cell repertoires in COVID-19. The method was immunoSEQ multiplex PCR; TCRdb's version includes in-frame clones alone and lacks a portion of them. The top ten hold just under 3% of the sample, which has about 140,000 clones, about 79% seen once. This TCR came from a woman between 50 and 59 years old who had recovered from COVID-19. Sequencing input: PBMCs or T cells enriched from blood (not recorded which).

For the CDR3, the DNA is TGTGCCAGCTCACTGATTAGCGGGAGTTCCTACAATGAGCAGTTCTTC. Its protein product is CASSLISGSSYNEQFF. J is TRBJ2-1 and V is TRBV18; 9 bases align to TRBD2. The CDR3 consists of 16 residues. The germline V gene encodes CDR1 KGHSH and CDR2 LQKENI. Trimming cost V 4 bases and J 1 base; bases outside gene matches: 5.